One and the same sample provided the 19 T cell receptor beta chains below, sequenced in a study of blood T cell repertoires in COVID-19. Sequenced by immunoSEQ multiplex PCR; TCRdb stores in-frame clones only, minus some. The data hold 200,000 to 250,000 clones, with 80% to 90% observed a single time. Sequences were obtained from PBMCs or T cells enriched from blood (not recorded which). The receptors come from a woman aged 40 to 49 with acute COVID-19.

CDR3 coding DNA: TGCGCCAGCAGGGGACAGGGGGCAATCAGGACCGGGGAGCTGTTTTTT. Encoded protein: CASRGQGAIRTGELFF. The V and J genes are TRBV5-1 and TRBJ2-2; 12 nucleotides match TRBD1. The CDR3 runs 16 residues. V shed 5 bases and J 5 bases; nucleotides not matched to a gene: 7. The germline V gene encodes CDR1 SGHRS and CDR2 YFSETQ.

The rearrangement links TRBV14 to TRBJ1-1; perhaps TRBD1 as D (5 bases). Trimming took off 1 base at V and 7 bases at J, with 10 bases between the two ends. Per the germline V gene, CDR1 is SGHDN and CDR2 is FVKESK. CDR3 length: 13 residues. The CDR3 bases are TGTGCCAGCAGCCAAGTTCGGGGGGGTGAAGCTTTCTTT. Amino acids: CASSQVRGGEAFF.

The chain carries TRBV5-6 and TRBJ2-2; D is possibly TRBD2 (5 bases). This CDR3 contains 14 residues. CDR1 is SGHDT and CDR2 is YYEEEE in the germline V gene. Trimming pared 3 bases from V and 6 bases from J, leaving 12 bases between. The chain's CDR3 is CASSYLAESGELFF. CDR3 DNA sequence: TGTGCCAGCAGCTATCTAGCTGAATCCGGGGAGCTGTTTTTT. Looking up the rest from reference TRBV5-6 and TRBJ2-2 gives the full variable domain: DAGVTQSPTHLIKTRGQQVTLRCSPKSGHDTVSWYQQALGQGPQFIFQYYEEEERQRGNFPDRFSGHQFPNYSSELNVNALLLGDSALYLCASSYLAESGELFFGEGSRLTVL.

This clone was seen only once. The chain employs TRBV12-5 and TRBJ1-4; no clear D gene. Germline loops: CDR1 LGHNT, CDR2 FRNRAP. This CDR3 contains 12 residues. In nucleotides, the CDR3 is TGTGGATGGGAGCCGGAGGGCGAAAAACTGTTTTTT. Residues: CGWEPEGEKLFF.

As to this clone: This same CDR3 is encoded by further DNA sequences in the sample. The V call is TRBV27, the J call TRBJ2-7, with 12 bases identical to TRBD1. CDR1 is MNHEY and CDR2 is SMNVEV in the germline V gene (reference sequence). This CDR3 is 14 amino acids long. With 3 bases clipped from V and 5 bases from J, the junction kept 2 bases outside the gene matches. The CDR3 sequence is CASSLGQGANEQYF. The CDR3 region has the DNA TGTGCCAGCAGTTTGGGACAGGGGGCCAACGAGCAGTACTTC.

The V call is TRBV4-3, the J call TRBJ1-2; 8 nucleotides match TRBD1. This CDR3 is 13 amino acids long. V lost 0 bases to trimming and J lost 11 bases; unmatched junction nucleotides: 5. Germline V lookup: CDR1 LGHNA, CDR2 YSLEER. The CDR3 is CASSQDRQGWYTF. The CDR3 coding sequence is TGCGCCAGCAGCCAAGACAGACAGGGGTGGTACACCTTC.

The chain employs TRBV19 and TRBJ1-4; D is perhaps TRBD1 (5 bases). The germline V and J ends were trimmed by 7 bases and 5 bases, with 17 bases remaining between them. The CDR3 covers 15 residues. Germline CDR1 is LNHDA and CDR2 is SQIVND (reference sequence). The DNA for the CDR3 is TGTGCCAGTACCTCGGGGGGAGCAGAGAATGAAAAACTGTTTTTT. This translates into CASTSGGAENEKLFF.

Concerning this clone itself: The same CDR3 also results from other DNA sequences found in this sample. In nucleotides, the CDR3 is TGTGCCAGCAGCTTGGGGGGAGAAGCTTTCTTT. The encoded protein is CASSLGGEAFF. The gene calls are TRBV7-9 and TRBJ1-1, with D possibly matching TRBD1 (5 bases). Trimming cost V 3 bases and J 8 bases, with 7 bases left between them. Germline V CDR1 and CDR2: SEHNR, FQNEAQ (reference sequence). This CDR3 is built from 11 residues.

The V and J genes are TRBV12-3 or TRBV12-4 and TRBJ1-2; TRBD1 is a possible D gene (5 bases). The CDR3 covers 13 residues. The V end was cut by 2 bases, the J end by 7 bases, with 11 bases between. The CDR3 DNA sequence: TGTGCCAGCAGTTTATGGGGGGAGAGTGGCTACACCTTC. Translation gives CASSLWGESGYTF.

The V gene is TRBV7-8, the J gene TRBJ1-1; D unclear. The V gene's germline CDR1 is SGHVS and CDR2 FQNEAQ. This CDR3 comprises 14 residues. V was cut by 6 bases and J by 1 base, with 12 bases left in between. This chain's CDR3 is CASSSRGGNTEAFF. The CDR3, as DNA: TGTGCCAGCAGTTCGCGGGGAGGGAACACTGAAGCTTTCTTT.

The chain has TRBV9 and TRBJ2-5; TRBD2 aligns across 8 bases. The CDR3 spans 17 residues. Trimming cost V 4 bases and J 2 bases; bases outside gene matches: 13. The germline V gene encodes CDR1 SGDLS and CDR2 YYNGEE. The CDR3 sequence is CASSREGGPLGQETQYF. In DNA, the CDR3 is TGTGCCAGCAGCCGGGAGGGGGGCCCCCTGGGGCAAGAGACCCAGTACTTC.

The rearrangement uses TRBV7-3 and TRBJ2-1; 7 bases fit TRBD2. Germline CDR1 and CDR2: SGHTA and FQGTGA. V lost 5 bases and J lost 1; bases outside the gene matches: 5. CDR3 size: 15 residues. The DNA for the CDR3 is TGTGCCAGCAGCCGGACTAGTGGGTCCTACAATGAGCAGTTCTTC. Its translation is CASSRTSGSYNEQFF.

V usage is TRBV28 and J usage is TRBJ1-1, with 7 bases fitting TRBD1. J was trimmed by 2 bases and V by 0 bases; bases with no gene match: 9. CDR3 length: 17 amino acids. Germline CDR1 and CDR2: MDHEN and SYDVKM. The CDR3, as DNA: TGTGCCAGCAGTTTATGGCTCACAGGGGCGGGAAACACTGAAGCTTTCTTT. Translation gives CASSLWLTGAGNTEAFF.

The chain carries TRBV27 and TRBJ2-1; 11 bases line up with TRBD2. Trimming took 2 bases from V and 10 from J; bases not matched to a gene: 13. Germline CDR1 MNHEY, CDR2 SMNVEV (reference sequence). The CDR3 consists of 17 residues. The CDR3 nucleotides read TGTGCCAGCAGTTTAATAGCGGGGGGGGATACAATGATCGAGCAGTTCTTC. As protein: CASSLIAGGDTMIEQFF.

This chain joins TRBV4-1 and TRBJ1-1; 9 bases align to TRBD1. J gave up 5 bases and V 2 bases, and 6 bases lay outside the gene matches. This CDR3 spans 15 amino acids. CDR1 is MGHRA, CDR2 YSYEKL, per germline. This chain's CDR3 is CASSQTGGAGTEAFF. Here the CDR3 DNA reads TGCGCCAGCAGCCAAACAGGGGGCGCGGGAACTGAAGCTTTCTTT.

Worth noting for this clone: In the same sample, other DNA sequences code for this CDR3. The chain is built from TRBV5-1 and TRBJ2-5, with D perhaps TRBD2 (6 bases). This CDR3 spans 14 amino acids. Between the trimmed V and J ends, which lost 1 base and 4 bases, there was a span of 11 bases. Germline V CDR1 and CDR2: SGHRS, YFSETQ. The CDR3 protein is CASSLRGLGETQYF. CDR3 DNA: TGCGCCAGCAGCTTGCGGGGGTTGGGAGAGACCCAGTACTTC.

V is TRBV6-5 and J is TRBJ1-1; D possibly corresponds to TRBD1 (6 bases). The V gene's germline CDR1 is MNHEY and CDR2 SVGAGI. V lost 3 bases and J lost 10, with 18 bases in between. CDR3 length equals 14 residues. DNA for the CDR3: TGTGCCAGCAGTTATTCTACTGACAGGCTCCGAGCTTTCTTT. Protein: CASSYSTDRLRAFF.

J is TRBJ2-7 and V is TRBV9; D may be TRBD1 (5 bases). In germline, CDR1 is SGDLS, CDR2 YYNGEE. V lost 3 bases and J 1 base, leaving 14 bases between the germline ends. The CDR3 has 15 amino acids. CDR3 loop: CASSGYSSGSYEQYF. CDR3 in DNA: TGTGCCAGCAGCGGATACAGTTCAGGGTCCTACGAGCAGTACTTC.

The V and J genes are TRBV3-1 (or the pseudogene TRBV3-2) and TRBJ1-1; 7 bases align to TRBD1. Germline CDR1 reads LGHDT; CDR2 reads YNNKEL (reference sequence). Unmatched junction bases numbered 9, after V lost 6 bases and J lost 5 bases. The CDR3 spans 14 residues. CDR3 DNA: TGTGCCAGCAGTCAACAGGGGAGAAAGACTGAAGCTTTCTTT. It translates to CASSQQGRKTEAFF.